This T cell receptor (beta chain) was documented in a study of OX40 agonist ivuxolimab in advanced cancers. Germline-derived CDR1 and CDR2 are LNHDA and SQIVND (reference sequence). Unmatched junction bases numbered 13, after V lost 3 bases and J lost 1 base. This CDR3 is 20 amino acids long. The table came from immunoSEQ multiplex PCR; TCRdb's copy has only in-frame clones and leaves some out. The sample holds 40,000 to 45,000 clones; 85% to 90% are singletons and the top ten take around 4.6%. The chain is built from TRBV19 and TRBJ2-6; 9 bases fit TRBD1. The receptor was isolated from an adult with an advanced solid tumor such as melanoma, head and neck, liver or kidney cancer. Here the sequenced sample was CD4+ or CD8+ T cells sorted from blood, taken in a trial of the OX40 agonist ivuxolimab. The chain's CDR3 is CASSIQGQGVTRSGANVLTF. For the CDR3, the DNA is TGTGCCAGTAGTATCCAGGGACAGGGCGTAACGAGGTCTGGGGCCAACGTCCTGACTTTC.